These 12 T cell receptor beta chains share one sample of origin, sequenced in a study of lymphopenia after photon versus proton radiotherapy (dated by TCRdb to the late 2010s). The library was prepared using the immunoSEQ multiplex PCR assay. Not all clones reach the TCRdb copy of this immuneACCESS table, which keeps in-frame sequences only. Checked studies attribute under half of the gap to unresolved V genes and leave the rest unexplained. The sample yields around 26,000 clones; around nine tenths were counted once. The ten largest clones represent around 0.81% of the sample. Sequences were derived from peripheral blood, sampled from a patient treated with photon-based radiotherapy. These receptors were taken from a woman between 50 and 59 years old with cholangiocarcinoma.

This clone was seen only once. For the CDR3, the DNA is TGTGCCAGCAGCTTGAGACAGGGGAGGGTCAATGAGCAGTTCTTC. The encoded protein is CASSLRQGRVNEQFF. The genes are TRBV7-8 and TRBJ2-1; D possibly corresponds to TRBD1 (8 bases). In germline, CDR1 is SGHVS, CDR2 FQNEAQ. Trimming removed 3 bases from V and 6 bases from J, with 15 bases in between. The CDR3 runs to 15 residues.

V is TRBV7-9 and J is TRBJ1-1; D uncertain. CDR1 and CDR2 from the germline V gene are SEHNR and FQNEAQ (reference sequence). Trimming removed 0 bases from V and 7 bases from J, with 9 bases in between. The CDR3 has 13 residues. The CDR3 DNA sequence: TGTGCCAGCAGCTTAGCGCCCCAGATTGAAGCTTTCTTT. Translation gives CASSLAPQIEAFF.

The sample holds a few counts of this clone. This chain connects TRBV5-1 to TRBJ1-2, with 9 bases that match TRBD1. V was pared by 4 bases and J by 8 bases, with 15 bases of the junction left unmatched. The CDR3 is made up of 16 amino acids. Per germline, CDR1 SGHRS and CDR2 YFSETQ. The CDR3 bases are TGCGCCAGCAGCCCAAATCCCGGGACAGGGACAAGAGGCTACACCTTC. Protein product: CASSPNPGTGTRGYTF.

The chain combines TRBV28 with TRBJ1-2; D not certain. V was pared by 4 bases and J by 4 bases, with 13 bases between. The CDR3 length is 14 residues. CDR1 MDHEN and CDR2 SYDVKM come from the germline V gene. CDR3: CASSSRRTGYGYTF. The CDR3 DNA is TGTGCCAGCAGTTCCCGACGCACCGGCTATGGCTACACCTTC.

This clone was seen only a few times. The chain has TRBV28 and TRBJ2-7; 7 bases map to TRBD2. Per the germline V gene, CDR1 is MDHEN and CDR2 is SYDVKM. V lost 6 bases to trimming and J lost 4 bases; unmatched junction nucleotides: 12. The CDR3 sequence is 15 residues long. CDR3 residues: CASSPLGEGHYEQYF. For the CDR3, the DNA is TGTGCCAGCAGCCCCTTAGGGGAGGGGCATTACGAGCAGTACTTC.

The DNA for the CDR3 is TGTGCTAGTGGTCTCTCCCCGGAGGTTAGGAACACCGGGGAGCTGTTTTTT. It encodes CASGLSPEVRNTGELFF. V is TRBV12-5 and J is TRBJ2-2; a weak D match, TRBD2 (5 bases). The CDR3 runs 17 residues. From germline, CDR1 is LGHNT and CDR2 FRNRAP. V lost 5 bases to trimming and J lost 1 base, with 17 bases between them.

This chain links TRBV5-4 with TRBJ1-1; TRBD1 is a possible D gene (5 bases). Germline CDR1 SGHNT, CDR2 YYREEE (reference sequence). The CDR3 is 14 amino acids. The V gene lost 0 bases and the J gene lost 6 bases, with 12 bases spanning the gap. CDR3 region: CASSLGQLWAEAFF. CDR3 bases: TGTGCCAGCAGCTTGGGACAGTTGTGGGCTGAAGCTTTCTTT.

CDR3 amino acids: CASSLGRVPDTQYF. The CDR3 region has the DNA TGTGCCAGCAGCTTGGGCCGGGTCCCAGATACGCAGTATTTT. This chain connects TRBV5-6 to TRBJ2-3; D gene uncertain. V lost 0 bases to trimming and J lost 4 bases, with 9 bases between them. The germline gives CDR1 SGHDT, CDR2 YYEEEE. The CDR3 contains 14 residues.

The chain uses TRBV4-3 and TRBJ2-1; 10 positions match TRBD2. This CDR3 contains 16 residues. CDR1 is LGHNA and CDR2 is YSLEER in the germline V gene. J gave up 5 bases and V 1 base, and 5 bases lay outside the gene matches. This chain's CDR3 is CASSQGSAGGNNEQFF. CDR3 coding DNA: TGCGCCAGCAGCCAAGGTTCAGCGGGGGGGAACAATGAGCAGTTCTTC.

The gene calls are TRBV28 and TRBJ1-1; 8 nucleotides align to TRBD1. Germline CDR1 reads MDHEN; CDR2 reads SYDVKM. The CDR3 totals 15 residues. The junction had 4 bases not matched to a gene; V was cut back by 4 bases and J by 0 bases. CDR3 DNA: TGTGCCAGCAGTTCCGGACAGGGTTTGAACACTGAAGCTTTCTTT. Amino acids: CASSSGQGLNTEAFF.

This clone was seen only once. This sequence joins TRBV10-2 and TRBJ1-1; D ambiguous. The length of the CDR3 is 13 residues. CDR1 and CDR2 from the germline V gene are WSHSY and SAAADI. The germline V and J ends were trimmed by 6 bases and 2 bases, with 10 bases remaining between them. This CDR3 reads CASRRGINTEAFF. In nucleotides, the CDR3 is TGCGCCAGCAGGAGAGGAATTAACACTGAAGCTTTCTTT.

The chain's CDR3 is CASSPPGLGNTIYF. The CDR3 DNA follows: TGCGCCAGCAGCCCTCCGGGGCTGGGAAACACCATATATTTT. This chain links TRBV5-1 with TRBJ1-3; perhaps TRBD1 as D (5 bases). The CDR3 runs to 14 residues. Germline CDR1 reads SGHRS; CDR2 reads YFSETQ. V lost 4 bases and J lost 4, with 12 bases in between.